What follows are 14 T cell receptor beta chains derived from one specimen sequenced in a study of blood T cells in healthy people across ages. Together with a sample-barcoded 5' primer, a J-beta primer mix was included in a second PCR lasting about 7 to 11 cycles. One entry per CDR3 protein, called by TCRdb with MiXCR from the 5' RACE reads. The repertoire has 1.4 million or so distinct CDR3 sequences, about 42% of them found once; the top ten carry about 3.8%. The sample comprised blood. The receptors here all came from a woman aged 18-35 years in good health.

This clonotype came up a few times. V and J are TRBV27 and TRBJ1-2, with a possible D match to TRBD1 (6 bases). The V end lost 5 bases, the J end lost 6 bases, and 13 bases lay between the germline ends. Germline CDR1 and CDR2: MNHEY and SMNVEV (reference sequence). This CDR3 spans 13 amino acids. CDR3 residues: CASSRTGPDGYTF. The CDR3 coding sequence is TGTGCCAGCAGTCGCACAGGGCCCGATGGCTACACCTTC.

Notes on this clonotype: A much larger clone lies one base from this, so it may be a read error. V usage is TRBV10-3 and J usage is TRBJ1-2, with 9 nucleotides matching TRBD1. From germline, CDR1 is ENHRY and CDR2 SYGVKD. The CDR3 sequence is 11 residues long. V lost 9 bases and J lost 6; bases outside the gene matches: 2. CDR3 sequence (DNA): TGTGCCATGGGACAGGGCGATGGCTACACCTTC. Protein: CAMGQGDGYTF.

Remarks on this clonotype: This may be a read error: a much more frequent sequence differs by one nucleotide. This chain uses TRBV7-2 with TRBJ2-3, with 7 nucleotides matching TRBD1. The CDR3 extends over 16 amino acids. Germline V gene lookup returns CDR1 SGHTA and CDR2 FQGNSA. CDR3 region: CASSRNPGQSTGTQYF. DNA of the CDR3: TGTGCCAGCAGCCGAAACCCGGGACAGAGCACAGGTACGCAGTATTTT.

This clonotype was recorded at least ten times. V is TRBV4-3 and J is TRBJ2-3, with D perhaps being TRBD1 or TRBD2 (6 bases each). The CDR3 totals 15 residues. The germline CDR1 and CDR2 sequences are LGHNA and YSLEER. V was cut by 5 bases and J by 5 bases, with 17 bases left in between. CDR3 bases: TGCGCCAGCAGCGAAGGACAGTTGGGGGGAGATACGCAGTATTTT. Translated, it gives CASSEGQLGGDTQYF.

V is TRBV6-2 or TRBV6-3 and J is TRBJ2-5; possible D gene TRBD1, 6 bases. The closer fit of TRBJ2-7 to the DNA end suggests the J call may be wrong. Germline CDR1 and CDR2: MNHEY and SVGEGT. The CDR3 spans 15 residues. The chain's CDR3 is CASIPGGQGLDEQYF. The CDR3 DNA reads TGTGCCAGCATACCAGGTGGTCAGGGGTTGGACGAGCAGTACTTC.

The rearrangement links TRBV5-1 to TRBJ2-7; D is unresolved. V shed 4 bases and J shed 3 bases, with 17 bases lying between them. The CDR3 length is 15 residues. CDR1 is SGHRS and CDR2 is YFSETQ in the germline V gene. The CDR3 region has the DNA TGCGCCAGCAGCATGTTTTCAGGTACCGGCTACGAGCAGTACTTC. As protein: CASSMFSGTGYEQYF.

A few counts support this clonotype. The V and J genes are TRBV29-1 and TRBJ1-1; D unclear. Trimming took off 5 bases at V and 4 bases at J, with 11 bases between the two ends. This CDR3 spans 12 amino acids. The germline V gene has CDR1 SQVTM and CDR2 ANQGSEA. The DNA of the CDR3 is TGCAGCGTTTCCCCAACACGCACTGAAGCTTTCTTT. Translating it yields CSVSPTRTEAFF.

V is TRBV7-2 and J is TRBJ2-5, with 8 bases fitting TRBD1. With 3 bases clipped from V and 11 bases from J, the junction kept 17 bases outside the gene matches. The V gene's germline CDR1 is SGHTA and CDR2 FQGNSA. There are 16 residues in the CDR3. The CDR3 sequence: CASSFGPGTGLNEQYF. The CDR3 DNA reads as TGTGCCAGCAGCTTCGGCCCCGGGACAGGACTCAATGAGCAGTACTTC.

The chain employs TRBV7-9 and TRBJ2-7, with TRBD1 matching 7 bases. The V gene's germline CDR1 is SEHNR and CDR2 FQNEAQ (reference sequence). V lost 1 base and J lost 7; bases outside the gene matches: 19. The CDR3 sequence is 18 residues long. For the CDR3, the DNA is TGTGCCAGCAGCTTAGTTTATTTAGACGGGGACAGCTACAATGAGCAGTACTTC. Translated: CASSLVYLDGDSYNEQYF. Full variable domain (remainder filled in from reference TRBV7-9 and TRBJ2-7): DTGVSQNPRHKITKRGQNVTFRCDPISEHNRLYWYRQTLGQGPEFLTYFQNEAQLEKSRLLSDRFSAERPKGSFSTLEIQRTEQGDSAMYLCASSLVYLDGDSYNEQYFGPGTRLTVT.

With regard to this clonotype: A junction end diverges from the germline sequence, so it may reflect a read error. This chain links TRBV6-2 or TRBV6-3 with TRBJ2-3; D is unclear. CDR1 is MNHEY and CDR2 is SVGEGT in the germline V gene. This CDR3 is 16 amino acids long. The CDR3 region is CAGRHDLKKSTDTQYF. Written as DNA, the CDR3 is TGTGCCGGCAGGCACGACCTAAAGAAAAGCACAGATACGCAGTATTTT.

J is TRBJ1-4 and V is TRBV6-5; no definite D call. V was cut by 0 bases and J by 1 base, with 6 bases left in between. This CDR3 contains 15 residues. Germline values: CDR1 MNHEY, CDR2 SVGAGI. CDR3 region: CASSYSPETNEKLFF. The CDR3 DNA reads TGTGCCAGCAGTTACTCGCCGGAAACTAATGAAAAACTGTTTTTT.

The chain has TRBV7-9 and TRBJ1-1; D possibly corresponds to TRBD1 (6 bases). This CDR3 is 16 amino acids long. Trimming left V 5 bases short and J 5 bases short, with 21 bases between. Germline V gene lookup returns CDR1 SEHNR and CDR2 FQNEAQ (reference sequence). This CDR3 is CASSPSAGAGGTEAFF. As DNA, the CDR3 is TGTGCCAGCAGCCCCTCGGCAGGGGCTGGGGGAACTGAAGCTTTCTTT.

This clonotype was detected only a few times. The chain combines TRBV6-2 or TRBV6-3 with TRBJ2-1, with D perhaps TRBD2 (6 bases). This CDR3 is built from 15 residues. Trimming removed 6 bases from V and 0 bases from J, with 12 bases in between. The germline V gene encodes CDR1 MNHEY and CDR2 SVGEGT. The CDR3 DNA reads TGTGCCAGCAGCATCGACGGGAGCTCCTACAATGAGCAGTTCTTC. Amino acid sequence: CASSIDGSSYNEQFF.

J is TRBJ2-2 and V is TRBV11-3; 7 bases fit TRBD1. This CDR3 region has 15 residues. Per the germline V gene, CDR1 is SGHNT and CDR2 is YENEEA. The V gene end was trimmed by 5 bases and the J gene end by 3 bases; junction bases not matched to a gene: 6. The CDR3 here is CASSAWDRDTGELFF. The CDR3 DNA follows: TGTGCCAGCAGCGCGTGGGACAGAGACACCGGGGAGCTGTTTTTT.